This TCR beta chain came from a study of response to subunit inactivated influenza vaccine. The CDR3 is 15 residues long. V dropped 3 bases and J dropped 5 bases, with 14 bases sitting between them. Per the germline V gene, CDR1 is MDHEN and CDR2 is SYDVKM. In its sample, this clonotype was seen a few times. Via MiXCR, TCRdb re-called the RT-PCR reads, giving one row per CDR3 protein. Of roughly 550,000 distinct CDR3 sequences in the sample, approximately 24% were seen once. The same data also went into a second study, on T cells expressing NK-cell markers. That paper adds: It was by 5'RACE template switching with UMIs that TCR beta cDNA was made.

The origin of this receptor is a man between 50 and 59 years old who received an inactivated influenza vaccine. The chain recombines TRBV28 with TRBJ2-1; no reliable D call. The input for sequencing was CD4+ T cells sorted from PBMCs, taken 12 days after vaccination. The CDR3 DNA reads TGTGCCAGCAGTTTCGAGTTTGGGCCGCACAATGAGCAGTTCTTC. As protein: CASSFEFGPHNEQFF.